This T cell receptor beta chain was profiled in a study of blood T cell repertoires in COVID-19. Study summary: Spain, Italy and the United States supplied samples that represented acute and convalescent COVID-19. PBMCs, B-cell-depleted T cells, or T cells provided the cDNA or gDNA that made up the material.

The CDR3 extends over 17 amino acids. The junction had 12 bases not matched to a gene; V was cut back by 4 bases and J by 4 bases. The germline V gene encodes CDR1 SGHVS and CDR2 FQNEAQ. In the authors' workflow: Estimation of nucleated cell counts was performed using reference gene primer amplification. TCRdb's copy holds only in-frame clones and misses some; the assay was immunoSEQ multiplex PCR. V and J calls and clone size are copied from that table; D and trimming were computed from the DNA. The sample lists about 120,000 clones, 90% seen once, with roughly 2% in the top ten. The V call is TRBV7-8, the J call TRBJ2-1; 8 nucleotides agree with TRBD2. This TCR came from a human donor with active COVID-19. The donor label of this sample is uncertain. Material for sequencing was peripheral blood. The CDR3 region is CASSSSIGGAVYNEQFF. Written as DNA, the CDR3 is TGTGCCAGCAGCTCATCTATCGGGGGGGCCGTTTACAATGAGCAGTTCTTC.